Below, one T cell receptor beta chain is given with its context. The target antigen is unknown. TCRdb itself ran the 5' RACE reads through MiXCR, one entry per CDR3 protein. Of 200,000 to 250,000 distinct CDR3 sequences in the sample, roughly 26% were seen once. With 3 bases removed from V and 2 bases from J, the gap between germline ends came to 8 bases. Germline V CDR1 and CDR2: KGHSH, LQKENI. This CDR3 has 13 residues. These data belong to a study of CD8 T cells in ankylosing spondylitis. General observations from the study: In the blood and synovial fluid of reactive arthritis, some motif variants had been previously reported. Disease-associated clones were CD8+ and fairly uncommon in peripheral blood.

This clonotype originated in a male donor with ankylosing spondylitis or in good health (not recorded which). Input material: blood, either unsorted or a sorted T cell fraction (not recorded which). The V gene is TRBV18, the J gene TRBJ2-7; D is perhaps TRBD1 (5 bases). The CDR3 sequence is CASSPAGTYEQYF. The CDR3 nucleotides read TGTGCCAGCTCACCGGCAGGGACCTACGAGCAGTACTTC. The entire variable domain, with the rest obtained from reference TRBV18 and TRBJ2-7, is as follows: NAGVMQNPRHLVRRRGQEARLRCSPMKGHSHVYWYRQLPEEGLKFMVYLQKENIIDESGMPKERFSAEFPKEGPSILRIQQVVRGDSAAYFCASSPAGTYEQYFGPGTRLTVT.